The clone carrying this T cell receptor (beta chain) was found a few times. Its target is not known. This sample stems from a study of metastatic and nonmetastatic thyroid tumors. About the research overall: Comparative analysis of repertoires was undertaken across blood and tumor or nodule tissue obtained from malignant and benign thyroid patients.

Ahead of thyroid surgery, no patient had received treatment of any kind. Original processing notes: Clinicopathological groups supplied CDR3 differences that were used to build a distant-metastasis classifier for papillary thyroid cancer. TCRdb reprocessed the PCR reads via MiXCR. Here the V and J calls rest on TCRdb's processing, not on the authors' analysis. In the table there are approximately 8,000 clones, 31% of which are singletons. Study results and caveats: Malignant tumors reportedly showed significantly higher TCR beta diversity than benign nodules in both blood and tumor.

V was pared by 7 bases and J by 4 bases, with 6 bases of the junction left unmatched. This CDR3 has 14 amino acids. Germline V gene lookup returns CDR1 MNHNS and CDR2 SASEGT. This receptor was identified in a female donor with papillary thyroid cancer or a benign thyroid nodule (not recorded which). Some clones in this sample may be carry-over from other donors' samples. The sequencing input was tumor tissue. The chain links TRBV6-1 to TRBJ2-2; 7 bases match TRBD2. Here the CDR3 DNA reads TGTGCCAGCACCCATGGGGGGGTCACCGGGGAGCTGTTTTTT. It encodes CASTHGGVTGELFF.